Below are 23 T cell receptor beta chains sequenced from a single sample in a study of identical twins. Via MiXCR, TCRdb re-called the 5' RACE reads, giving one row per CDR3 protein. Altogether about 1.7 million distinct CDR3 sequences are present, about 31% being singletons, with the ten largest covering around 0.3%. The sample taken for sequencing was cord blood. Receptor source: a newborn girl in good health.

This clonotype was recorded a few times. The chain employs TRBV4-1 and TRBJ2-1; 8 nucleotides match TRBD2. Germline V gene lookup returns CDR1 MGHRA and CDR2 YSYEKL. After removal of 0 bases from V and 7 bases from J, the junction contained 8 bases not matched to a gene. CDR3 length: 16 amino acids. CDR3 sequence (DNA): TGCGCCAGCAGCCAAGACGGGGGGCGGGAGGTTAATGAGCAGTTCTTC. It is translated as CASSQDGGREVNEQFF.

The CDR3 region is CAGTSPRGLGTDTQYF. The CDR3, as DNA: TGTGCCGGCACATCCCCAAGGGGGCTCGGCACAGATACGCAGTATTTT. The chain employs TRBV12-3 or TRBV12-4 and TRBJ2-3; TRBD1 agrees at 7 bases. V lost 11 bases and J lost 1; bases outside the gene matches: 15. CDR3 size: 16 residues.

The chain combines TRBV4-1 with TRBJ2-5, with TRBD2 identical over 10 bases. The V gene's germline CDR1 is MGHRA and CDR2 YSYEKL. The CDR3 is 14 amino acids. The junction had 0 bases not matched to a gene; V was cut back by 1 base and J by 4 bases. DNA of the CDR3: TGCGCCAGCAGCCAAGGGACTAGCGGAGAGACCCAGTACTTC. Translated, it gives CASSQGTSGETQYF.

The chain employs TRBV20-1 and TRBJ2-3; D possibly corresponds to TRBD2 (6 bases). CDR1 and CDR2 (germline): DFQATT, SNEGSKA (reference sequence). V was clipped by 6 bases and J by 6 bases, with 16 bases between them. The length of the CDR3 is 13 residues. This CDR3 reads CSALGGAVDTQYF. Written as DNA, the CDR3 is TGCAGTGCGCTCGGAGGGGCCGTGGATACGCAGTATTTT.

The chain uses TRBV20-1 and TRBJ1-1; 9 bases are shared with TRBD1. The CDR3 has 14 amino acids. The ends lost 0 bases at V and 6 bases at J; junction bases unmatched: 5. Germline CDR1 and CDR2: DFQATT and SNEGSKA (reference sequence). Written as DNA, the CDR3 is TGCAGTGCTAGAGATCGGGACAGGGCCCCTGAAGCTTTCTTT. Protein: CSARDRDRAPEAFF.

This chain connects TRBV6-2 or TRBV6-3 to TRBJ2-1; 13 bases map to TRBD2. The CDR3 is 14 residues long. V lost 4 bases, J lost 12 bases, and 6 bases stayed unmatched. Germline V gene sequence: CDR1 MNHEY, CDR2 SVGEGT. The CDR3 here is CASSWTSGRQVQFF. CDR3 bases: TGTGCCAGCAGTTGGACTAGCGGGAGACAGGTGCAGTTCTTC.

J is TRBJ2-1 and V is TRBV30; unclear D gene. The ends were cut back, 3 bases at V and 9 bases at J, with 9 bases in the middle. The CDR3 has 11 residues. Germline loops: CDR1 GTSNPN, CDR2 SVGIG (reference sequence). The CDR3 coding sequence is TGTGCCTGGAGCCCCGGTGGTGAGCAGTTCTTC. Amino acids: CAWSPGGEQFF.

This chain uses TRBV4-1 with TRBJ2-7; tentative D call: TRBD2 (6 bases). The V end was cut by 3 bases, the J end by 1 base, with 10 bases between. This CDR3 is built from 14 residues. Germline assignment: CDR1 MGHRA and CDR2 YSYEKL. The CDR3: CASSHRLGSYEQYF. CDR3 nucleotide sequence: TGCGCCAGCAGCCACAGACTAGGATCCTACGAGCAGTACTTC.

The V gene is TRBV20-1, the J gene TRBJ1-1; possible D gene TRBD1, 5 bases. This CDR3 is built from 15 residues. V lost 1 base and J lost 4, with 16 bases in between. CDR1 is DFQATT, CDR2 SNEGSKA, per germline (reference sequence). CDR3 DNA: TGCAGTGCTAGAGTCCAAACAAGGGGTTCCACTGAAGCTTTCTTT. Its translation is CSARVQTRGSTEAFF.

This clonotype came up a few times. This chain joins TRBV9 and TRBJ1-2; a weak D match, TRBD1 (6 bases). Trimming took 0 bases from V and 3 from J, leaving 9 bases between them. In germline, CDR1 is SGDLS, CDR2 YYNGEE. This CDR3 has 14 amino acids. The CDR3 nucleotides are TGTGCCAGCAGCGTAGAACCAGGGGACTATGGCTACACCTTC. It yields the protein CASSVEPGDYGYTF.

This clonotype has only a few counts. The J gene is TRBJ2-7, the V gene TRBV25-1; no reliable D call. The DNA end lines up better with TRBJ2-5; the J call may be wrong. CDR3 size: 15 residues. Germline CDR1 and CDR2: MGHDK and SYGVNS. The CDR3 nucleotides read TGTGCCAGCAGGGGATTAGCCCCGCAGAGGGAGACCCAGTACTTC. Residues: CASRGLAPQRETQYF.

This clonotype was seen ten or more times. The CDR3 bases are TGTGCCAGCAGTGCTGCAGGGGAGCAGTTCTTC. Translated, it gives CASSAAGEQFF. This rearrangement joins TRBV6-1 to TRBJ2-1, with a possible D match to TRBD1 (5 bases). Germline loops: CDR1 MNHNS, CDR2 SASEGT. V gave up 4 bases and J gave up 10 bases, with 8 bases separating them. The CDR3 has 11 amino acids.

This clonotype has a handful of counts. The J gene is TRBJ2-5, the V gene TRBV19; D may match TRBD1 or TRBD2 (5 bases each). Looked up from germline, CDR1 is LNHDA and CDR2 is SQIVND (reference sequence). The CDR3 totals 13 residues. With 5 bases removed from V and 11 bases from J, the gap between germline ends came to 18 bases. CDR3 bases: TGTGCCAGTAGTCCAACACGTGGGACGGAGCAGTACTTC. Residues: CASSPTRGTEQYF.

Only a few counts were recorded for this clonotype. The gene calls are TRBV9 and TRBJ2-2, with D uncertain. Trimming cost V 4 bases and J 2 bases, with 9 bases left between them. Germline assignment: CDR1 SGDLS and CDR2 YYNGEE. The CDR3 runs 14 residues. The CDR3 bases are TGTGCCAGCAGCCCCAGACGTAACACCGGGGAGCTGTTTTTT. Translated, it gives CASSPRRNTGELFF.

This clonotype was counted only a few times. V and J are TRBV29-1 and TRBJ1-2, with D maybe TRBD1 (5 bases). The CDR3 is made up of 13 amino acids. Germline V gene lookup returns CDR1 SQVTM and CDR2 ANQGSEA. Trimming cost V 3 bases and J 4 bases, with 12 bases left between them. DNA for the CDR3: TGCAGCGTTGACGGGGGAAGGGGCTATGGCTACACCTTC. Protein product: CSVDGGRGYGYTF.

This clonotype was seen ten or more times. The J gene is TRBJ2-5, the V gene TRBV5-6; TRBD1 is a possible D gene (5 bases). The CDR3 runs 16 residues. The V gene's germline CDR1 is SGHDT and CDR2 YYEEEE. Trimming left V 0 bases short and J 2 bases short, with 14 bases between. Here the CDR3 reads CASSLGLRDRQETQYF. The CDR3 coding sequence is TGTGCCAGCAGCTTGGGTCTCAGGGATCGACAAGAGACCCAGTACTTC.

This chain links TRBV5-1 with TRBJ2-1; D might be TRBD2 (6 bases). The germline V and J ends were trimmed by 4 bases and 2 bases, with 13 bases remaining between them. The germline CDR1 and CDR2 sequences are SGHRS and YFSETQ. This CDR3 has 15 amino acids. The CDR3 coding sequence is TGCGCCAGCAGCGGGGGACTTAATACCTACAATGAGCAGTTCTTC. It is translated as CASSGGLNTYNEQFF.

V gene TRBV2 combines with J gene TRBJ2-5; TRBD2 aligns across 13 bases. The CDR3 sequence is 15 residues long. After removal of 3 bases from V and 11 bases from J, the junction contained 9 bases not matched to a gene. Germline V gene data show CDR1 as SNHLY and CDR2 as FYNNEI. For the CDR3, the DNA is TGTGCCAGCAGTGATAGGACTAGCGGGAGTGATGAGCAGTACTTC. Its protein is CASSDRTSGSDEQYF.

This clonotype was counted ten times or more. The chain links TRBV29-1 to TRBJ1-2, with TRBD1 identical over 9 bases. V was clipped by 4 bases and J by 2 bases; unmatched bases: 2. CDR1 SQVTM and CDR2 ANQGSEA come from the germline V gene. The CDR3 loop spans 13 amino acids. DNA for the CDR3: TGCAGCGTTGGGGGACAGGGCAACTATGGCTACACCTTC. Protein sequence: CSVGGQGNYGYTF.

Turning to this clonotype: A much more abundant neighbour one base away suggests this may be a read error. The V gene is TRBV29-1, the J gene TRBJ2-7, with 13 bases identical to TRBD2. CDR1 is SQVTM, CDR2 ANQGSEA, per germline. This CDR3 contains 13 residues. V lost 7 bases, J lost 7 bases, and 7 bases stayed unmatched. For the CDR3, the DNA is TGCAGCGCTGGACTAGCGGGAGAGGGTGAGCAGTACTTC. This codes for CSAGLAGEGEQYF.

V and J are TRBV4-1 and TRBJ2-2, with 8 bases matching TRBD2. CDR1 and CDR2 from the germline V gene are MGHRA and YSYEKL. With V trimmed by 2 bases and J by 1 base, 3 bases remained unmatched. This CDR3 contains 16 residues. Here the CDR3 reads CASSQPSGQNTGELFF. Written as DNA, the CDR3 is TGCGCCAGCAGCCAACCTAGCGGGCAGAACACCGGGGAGCTGTTTTTT.

The chain couples TRBV27 to TRBJ2-5; 7 bases align to TRBD1. This CDR3 is built from 14 residues. Germline V CDR1 and CDR2: MNHEY, SMNVEV (reference sequence). The V and J ends lost 6 bases and 4 bases, in that order; junction bases with no gene match: 8. The CDR3, as DNA: TGTGCCAGCAGAAGACAGGGTGATGTAGAGACCCAGTACTTC. Amino acids: CASRRQGDVETQYF.

The chain has TRBV4-2 and TRBJ2-6, with D tentatively TRBD1 (5 bases). CDR3 size: 15 residues. Per germline, CDR1 LGHNA and CDR2 YNFKEQ. V was shortened by 2 bases and J by 2 bases, with 7 bases between the two germline ends. This chain's CDR3 is CASSQPGTGANVLTF. The DNA for the CDR3 is TGTGCCAGCAGCCAACCAGGGACTGGGGCCAACGTCCTGACTTTC.